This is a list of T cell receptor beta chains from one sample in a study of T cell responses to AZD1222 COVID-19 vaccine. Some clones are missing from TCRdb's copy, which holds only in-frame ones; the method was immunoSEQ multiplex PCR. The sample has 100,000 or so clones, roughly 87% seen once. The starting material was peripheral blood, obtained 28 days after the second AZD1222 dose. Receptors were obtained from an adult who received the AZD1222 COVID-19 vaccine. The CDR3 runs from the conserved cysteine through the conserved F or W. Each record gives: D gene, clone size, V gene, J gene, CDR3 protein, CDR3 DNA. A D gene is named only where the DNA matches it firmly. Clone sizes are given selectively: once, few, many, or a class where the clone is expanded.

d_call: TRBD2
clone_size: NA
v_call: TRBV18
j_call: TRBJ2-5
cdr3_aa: CASSGRRETQYF
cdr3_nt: TGTGCCAGCTCCGGGAGGCGGGAGACCCAGTACTTC

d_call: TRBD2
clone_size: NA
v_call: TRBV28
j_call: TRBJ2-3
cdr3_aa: CASSLVPGLAGDTTGTQYF
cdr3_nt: TGTGCCAGCAGTCTCGTCCCGGGACTAGCGGGAGATACCACAGGTACGCAGTATTTT

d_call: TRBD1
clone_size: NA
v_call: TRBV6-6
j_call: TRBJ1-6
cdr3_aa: CASSRTGGNSPLHF
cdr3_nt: TGTGCCAGCAGCAGGACAGGGGGTAATTCACCCCTCCACTTT

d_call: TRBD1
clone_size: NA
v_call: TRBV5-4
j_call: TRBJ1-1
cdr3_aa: CASSLVGGRDSLNTEAFF
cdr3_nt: TGTGCCAGCAGCTTGGTCGGTGGGCGGGACAGCTTGAACACTGAAGCTTTCTTT

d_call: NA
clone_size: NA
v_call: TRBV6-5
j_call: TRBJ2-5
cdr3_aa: CASSYSIYGRETQYF
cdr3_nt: TGTGCCAGCAGTTACTCGATATACGGGCGAGAGACCCAGTACTTC

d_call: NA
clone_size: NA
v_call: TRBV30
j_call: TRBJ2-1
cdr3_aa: CAWSVLFPNEQFF
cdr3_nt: TGTGCCTGGAGTGTACTATTTCCCAATGAGCAGTTCTTC

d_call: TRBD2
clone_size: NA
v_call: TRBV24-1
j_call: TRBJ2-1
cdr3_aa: CATSDPAGGVYNEQFF
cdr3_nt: TGTGCCACCAGTGATCCAGCGGGAGGTGTATACAATGAGCAGTTCTTC

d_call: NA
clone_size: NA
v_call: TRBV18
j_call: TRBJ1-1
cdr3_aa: CATRGNTEAFF
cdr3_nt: TGTGCTACCCGGGGGAACACTGAAGCTTTCTTT

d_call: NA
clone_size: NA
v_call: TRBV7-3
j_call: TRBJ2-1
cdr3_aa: CASSPKPEDYNEQFF
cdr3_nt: TGTGCCAGCAGCCCGAAACCCGAGGACTACAATGAGCAGTTCTTC

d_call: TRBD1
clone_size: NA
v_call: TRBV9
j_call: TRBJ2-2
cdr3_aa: CASSARQGANTGELFF
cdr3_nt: TGTGCCAGCAGCGCGCGACAGGGAGCGAACACCGGGGAGCTGTTTTTT

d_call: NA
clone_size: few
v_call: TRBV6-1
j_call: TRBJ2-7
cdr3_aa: CASSEVGGSYEQYF
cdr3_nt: TGTGCCAGCAGTGAAGTTGGGGGGTCCTACGAGCAGTACTTC

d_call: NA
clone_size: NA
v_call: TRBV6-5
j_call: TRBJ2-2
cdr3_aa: CASSYLGTGELFF
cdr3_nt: TGTGCCAGCAGTTACTTGGGGACCGGGGAGCTGTTTTTT

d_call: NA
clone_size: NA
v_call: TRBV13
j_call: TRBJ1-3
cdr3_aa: CASSGGGNTIYF
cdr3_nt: TGTGCCAGCAGCGGAGGGGGAAACACCATATATTTT

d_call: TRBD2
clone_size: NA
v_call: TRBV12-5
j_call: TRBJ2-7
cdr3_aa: CASAKWTSGREMVSYEQYF
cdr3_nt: TGTGCTAGTGCAAAATGGACTAGCGGGAGGGAAATGGTGTCCTACGAGCAGTACTTC

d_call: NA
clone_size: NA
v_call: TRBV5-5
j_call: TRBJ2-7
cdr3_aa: CASSRSALEGEQYF
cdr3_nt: TGTGCCAGCAGCCGTAGTGCATTAGAGGGCGAGCAGTACTTC

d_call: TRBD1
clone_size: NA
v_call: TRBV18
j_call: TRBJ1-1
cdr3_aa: CASSPTGTAEAFF
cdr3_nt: TGTGCCAGCTCACCGACAGGGACGGCTGAAGCTTTCTTT

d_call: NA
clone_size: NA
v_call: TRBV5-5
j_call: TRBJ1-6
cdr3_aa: CASSLAINSPNSPLHF
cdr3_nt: TGTGCCAGCAGCTTGGCCATCAACAGCCCTAATTCACCCCTCCACTTT

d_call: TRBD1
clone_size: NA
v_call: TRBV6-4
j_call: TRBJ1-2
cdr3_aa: CASSPTGGGYGYTF
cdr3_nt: TGTGCCAGCAGTCCCACAGGGGGCGGCTATGGCTACACCTTC

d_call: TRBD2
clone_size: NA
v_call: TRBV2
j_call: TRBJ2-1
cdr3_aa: CASRLRTSGRIFEQFF
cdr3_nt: TGTGCCAGCAGGCTCCGGACTAGCGGGAGGATATTTGAGCAGTTCTTC

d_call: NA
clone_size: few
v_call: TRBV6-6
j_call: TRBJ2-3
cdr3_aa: CASTLLEGTDTQYF
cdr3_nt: TGTGCCAGCACCTTACTCGAGGGTACTGATACGCAGTATTTT

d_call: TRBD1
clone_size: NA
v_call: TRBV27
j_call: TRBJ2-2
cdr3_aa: CASSLVQGAGSGELFF
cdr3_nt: TGTGCCAGCAGTTTGGTCCAGGGGGCCGGATCCGGGGAGCTGTTTTTT

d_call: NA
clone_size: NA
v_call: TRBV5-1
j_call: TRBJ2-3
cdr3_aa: CASSPVPVGSTDTQYF
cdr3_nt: TGCGCCAGCAGCCCAGTACCTGTCGGGAGCACAGATACGCAGTATTTT

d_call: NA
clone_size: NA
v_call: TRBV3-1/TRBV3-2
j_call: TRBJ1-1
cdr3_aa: CASSPRDLGEAFF
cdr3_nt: TGTGCCAGCAGCCCCCGGGACTTGGGTGAAGCTTTCTTT

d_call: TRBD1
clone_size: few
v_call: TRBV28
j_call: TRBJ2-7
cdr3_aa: CAIMNRDRGREQYF
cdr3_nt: TGTGCCATTATGAACCGGGACAGGGGGCGCGAGCAGTACTTC

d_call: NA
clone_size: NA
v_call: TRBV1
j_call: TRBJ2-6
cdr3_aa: CTSSQVGLPNSGANVLTF
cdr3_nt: TGCACCAGCAGCCAAGTTGGCCTACCTAACTCTGGGGCCAACGTCCTGACTTTC

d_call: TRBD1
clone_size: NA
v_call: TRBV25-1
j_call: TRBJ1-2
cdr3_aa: CASAGTGFYGYTF
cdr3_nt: TGTGCCAGCGCTGGGACAGGGTTCTATGGCTACACCTTC

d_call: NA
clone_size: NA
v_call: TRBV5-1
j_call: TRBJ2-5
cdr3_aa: CASSPGQLAVIKTQYF
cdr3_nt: TGCGCCAGCAGCCCTGGACAGCTAGCGGTCATAAAGACCCAGTACTTC

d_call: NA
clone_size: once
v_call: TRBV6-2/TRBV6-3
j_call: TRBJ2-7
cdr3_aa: CASSSFTYEQYF
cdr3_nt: TGTGCCAGCAGTTCTTTCACCTACGAGCAGTACTTC

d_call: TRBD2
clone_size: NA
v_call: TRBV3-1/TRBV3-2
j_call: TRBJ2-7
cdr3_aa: CASSQGLAGGSEQYF
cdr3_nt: TGTGCCAGCAGCCAGGGACTAGCGGGAGGATCCGAGCAGTACTTC